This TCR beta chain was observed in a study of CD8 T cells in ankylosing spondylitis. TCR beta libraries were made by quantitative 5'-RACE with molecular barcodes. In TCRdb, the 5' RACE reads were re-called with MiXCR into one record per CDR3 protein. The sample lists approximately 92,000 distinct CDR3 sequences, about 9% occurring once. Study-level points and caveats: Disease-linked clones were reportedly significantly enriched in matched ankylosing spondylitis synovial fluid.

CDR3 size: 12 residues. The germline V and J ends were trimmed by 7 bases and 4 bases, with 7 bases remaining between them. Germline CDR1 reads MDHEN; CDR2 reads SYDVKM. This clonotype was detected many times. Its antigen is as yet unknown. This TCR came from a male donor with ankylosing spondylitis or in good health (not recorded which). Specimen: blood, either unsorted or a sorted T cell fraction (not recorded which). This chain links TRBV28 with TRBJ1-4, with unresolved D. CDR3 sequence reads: CASKTGNEKLFF. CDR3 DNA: TGTGCCAGCAAAACGGGTAATGAAAAACTGTTTTTT.